This TCR beta chain is from a study of T cell repertoires in cytomegalovirus infection. Study-level background: Recently described HLA-C-restricted plus well-studied HLA-B-restricted CMV epitopes were used. Indications came from public TCR beta signatures; they pointed to CMV infection and to a matching HLA type. Overall study findings and caveats: Clonotype analysis showed dominance of the ex vivo response by HLA-C-restricted CMV-specific TCR beta clonotypes. CMV carriers having the relevant HLA were flagged by cumulative public TCR beta family frequency.

CDR1 is MDHEN, CDR2 SYDVKM, per germline. The CDR3 runs 14 residues. V shed 2 bases and J shed 8 bases, with 13 bases lying between them. TCRdb re-derived calls from the reads in MiXCR, one entry per CDR3 protein. The sample contains tens of thousands of distinct CDR3 sequences, approximately 20% of which appear only once. About this clonotype itself: Antigen: not known.

This material consisted of CD8+ T cells from cultured PBMCs, taken from culture after CMV antigen stimulation. The rearrangement links TRBV28 to TRBJ1-3; D remains unclear. This receptor was obtained from a human donor in good health (CMV status not recorded). Some clones in this sample may be carry-over from other donors' samples. CDR3 sequence reads: CASSLMAGGDTIYF. CDR3 coding DNA: TGTGCCAGCAGTTTAATGGCAGGCGGAGACACCATATATTTT.